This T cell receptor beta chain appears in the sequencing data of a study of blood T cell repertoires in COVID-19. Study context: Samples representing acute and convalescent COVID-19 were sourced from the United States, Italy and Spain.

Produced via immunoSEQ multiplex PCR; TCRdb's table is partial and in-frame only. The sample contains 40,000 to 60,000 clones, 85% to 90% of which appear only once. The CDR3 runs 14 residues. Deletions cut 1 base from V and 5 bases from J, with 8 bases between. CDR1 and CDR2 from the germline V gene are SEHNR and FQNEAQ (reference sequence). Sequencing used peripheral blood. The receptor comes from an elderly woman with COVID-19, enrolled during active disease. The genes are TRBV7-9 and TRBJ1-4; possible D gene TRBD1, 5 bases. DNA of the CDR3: TGTGCCAGCAGCTTAGTCCGGGGGAATGAAAAACTGTTTTTT. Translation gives CASSLVRGNEKLFF. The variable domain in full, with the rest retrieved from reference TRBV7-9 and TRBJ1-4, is DTGVSQNPRHKITKRGQNVTFRCDPISEHNRLYWYRQTLGQGPEFLTYFQNEAQLEKSRLLSDRFSAERPKGSFSTLEIQRTEQGDSAMYLCASSLVRGNEKLFFGSGTQLSVL.